This T cell receptor (beta chain) was identified in a study of T cell repertoires in ileal Crohn's disease. Produced via immunoSEQ multiplex PCR; TCRdb's table is partial and in-frame only. This sample has several thousand clones, with 70% to 80% found just once. General study findings and limits: The median delay to postoperative endoscopy was about 7 months.

Time point reported: neoterminal ileum biopsy at postoperative endoscopy, about 6 months after surgery. CDR1 MGHDK and CDR2 SYGVNS come from the germline V gene. This CDR3 is built from 13 residues. The V end lost 3 bases, the J end lost 2 bases, and 6 bases lay between the germline ends. In its sample, this clone was seen a few times. Its matching antigen is unknown. This receptor was identified in an adult with Crohn's disease. The rearrangement links TRBV25-1 to TRBJ2-3; no firm D call. Sequences were obtained from ileal tissue. Here the CDR3 DNA reads TGTGCCAGCAGTGACCTCTCCACAGATACGCAGTATTTT. Translation: CASSDLSTDTQYF.